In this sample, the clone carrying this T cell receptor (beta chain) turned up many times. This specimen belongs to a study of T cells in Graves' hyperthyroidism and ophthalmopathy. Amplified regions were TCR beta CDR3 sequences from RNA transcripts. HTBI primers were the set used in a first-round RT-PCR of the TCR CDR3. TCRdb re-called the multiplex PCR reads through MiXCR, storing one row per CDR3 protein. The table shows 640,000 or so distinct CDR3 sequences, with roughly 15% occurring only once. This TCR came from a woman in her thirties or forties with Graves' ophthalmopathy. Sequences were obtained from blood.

DNA for the CDR3: TGTGCCAGCAGTTCTGAGGGACAGAGCTCCTACGAGCAGTACTTC. It translates to CASSSEGQSSYEQYF. The chain combines TRBV28 with TRBJ2-7; the match to TRBD1 covers 7 bases. Trimming took 4 bases from V and 0 from J; bases not matched to a gene: 6. Germline loops: CDR1 MDHEN, CDR2 SYDVKM. The CDR3 has 15 residues.